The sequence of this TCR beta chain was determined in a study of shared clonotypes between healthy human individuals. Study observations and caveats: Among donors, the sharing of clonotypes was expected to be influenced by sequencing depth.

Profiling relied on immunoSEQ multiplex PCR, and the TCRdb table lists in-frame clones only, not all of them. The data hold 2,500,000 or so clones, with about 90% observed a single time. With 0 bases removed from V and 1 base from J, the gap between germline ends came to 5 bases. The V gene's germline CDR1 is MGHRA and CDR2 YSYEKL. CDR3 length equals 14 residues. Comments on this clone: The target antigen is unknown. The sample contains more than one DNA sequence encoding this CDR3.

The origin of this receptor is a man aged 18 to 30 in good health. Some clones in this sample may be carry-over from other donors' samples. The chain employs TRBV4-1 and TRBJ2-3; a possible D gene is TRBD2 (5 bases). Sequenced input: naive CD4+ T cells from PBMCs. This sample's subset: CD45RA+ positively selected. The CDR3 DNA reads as TGCGCCAGCAGCCAAGAAGCGGGCACAGATACGCAGTATTTT. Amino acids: CASSQEAGTDTQYF.